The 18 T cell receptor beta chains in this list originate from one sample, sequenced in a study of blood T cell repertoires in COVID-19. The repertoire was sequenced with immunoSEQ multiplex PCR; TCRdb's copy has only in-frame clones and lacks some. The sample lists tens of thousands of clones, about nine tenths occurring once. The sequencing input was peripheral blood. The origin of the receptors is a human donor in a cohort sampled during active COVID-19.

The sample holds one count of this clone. The CDR3 spells CAHREGNGEKLFF. The DNA of the CDR3 is TGTGCCCATAGAGAGGGTAATGGTGAAAAACTGTTTTTT. V gene TRBV28 combines with J gene TRBJ1-4, with D hard to call. V lost 11 bases, J lost 7 bases, and 17 bases lay in between. Looked up from germline, CDR1 is MDHEN and CDR2 is SYDVKM. CDR3 length: 13 amino acids. The variable domain in full, with the rest retrieved from reference TRBV28 and TRBJ1-4, is DVKVTQSSRYLVKRTGEKVFLECVQDMDHENMFWYRQDPGLGLRLIYFSYDVKMKEKGDIPEGYSVSREKKERFSLILESASTNQTSMYLCAHREGNGEKLFFGSGTQLSVL.

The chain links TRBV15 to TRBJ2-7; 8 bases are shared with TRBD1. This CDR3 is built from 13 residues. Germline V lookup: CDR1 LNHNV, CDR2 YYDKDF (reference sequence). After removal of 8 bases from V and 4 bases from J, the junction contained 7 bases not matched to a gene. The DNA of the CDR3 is TGTGCCACCCAAACAGGGGGTGGGTACGAGCAGTACTTC. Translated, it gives CATQTGGGYEQYF.

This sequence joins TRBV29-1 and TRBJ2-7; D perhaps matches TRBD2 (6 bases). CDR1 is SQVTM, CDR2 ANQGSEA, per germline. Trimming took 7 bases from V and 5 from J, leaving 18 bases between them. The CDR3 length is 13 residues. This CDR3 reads CSGAAGNGNEQYF. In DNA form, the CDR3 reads TGCAGCGGGGCTGCGGGGAATGGAAACGAGCAGTACTTC.

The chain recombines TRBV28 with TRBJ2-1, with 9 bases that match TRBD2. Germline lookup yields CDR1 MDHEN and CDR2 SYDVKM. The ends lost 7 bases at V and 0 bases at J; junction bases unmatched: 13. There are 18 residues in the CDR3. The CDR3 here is CASTRLASGMSSYNEQFF. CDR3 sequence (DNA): TGTGCCAGCACCCGTCTGGCTAGCGGGATGAGCTCCTACAATGAGCAGTTCTTC.

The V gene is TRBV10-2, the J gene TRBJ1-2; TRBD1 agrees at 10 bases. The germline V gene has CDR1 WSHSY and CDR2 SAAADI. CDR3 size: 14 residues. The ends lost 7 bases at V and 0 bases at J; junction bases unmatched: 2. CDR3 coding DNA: TGCGCCAGCACCGGGACAGGGGCTAACTATGGCTACACCTTC. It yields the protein CASTGTGANYGYTF.

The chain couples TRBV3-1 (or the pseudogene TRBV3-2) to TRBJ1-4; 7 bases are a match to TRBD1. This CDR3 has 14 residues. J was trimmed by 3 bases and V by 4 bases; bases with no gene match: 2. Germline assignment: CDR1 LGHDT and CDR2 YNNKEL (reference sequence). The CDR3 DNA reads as TGTGCCAGCAGCCGACAGGGAGCTAATGAAAAACTGTTTTTT. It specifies CASSRQGANEKLFF.

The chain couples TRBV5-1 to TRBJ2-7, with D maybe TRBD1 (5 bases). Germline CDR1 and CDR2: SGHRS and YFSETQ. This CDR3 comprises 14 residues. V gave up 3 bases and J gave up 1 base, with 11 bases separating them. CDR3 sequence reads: CASSSTGQSYEQYF. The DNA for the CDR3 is TGCGCCAGCAGCTCCACCGGACAATCCTACGAGCAGTACTTC.

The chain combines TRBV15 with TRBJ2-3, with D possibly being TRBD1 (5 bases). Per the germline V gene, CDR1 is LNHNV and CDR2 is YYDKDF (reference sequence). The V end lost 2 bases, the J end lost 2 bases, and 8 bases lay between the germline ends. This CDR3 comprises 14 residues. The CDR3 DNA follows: TGTGCCACCAGCAGACAGGGTCACACAGATACGCAGTATTTT. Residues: CATSRQGHTDTQYF. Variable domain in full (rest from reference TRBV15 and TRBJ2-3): DAMVIQNPRYQVTQFGKPVTLSCSQTLNHNVMYWYQQKSSQAPKLLFHYYDKDFNNEADTPDNFQSRRPNTSFCFLDIRSPGLGDTAMYLCATSRQGHTDTQYFGPGTRLTVL.

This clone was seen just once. CDR3 DNA: TGTGCCAGCAGCTCTCTAGCGGGAGAGTTGAATGAGCAGTTCTTC. Translated: CASSSLAGELNEQFF. V usage is TRBV7-2 and J usage is TRBJ2-1; 10 bases are shared with TRBD2. J lost 7 bases, V lost 4 bases, and 7 bases had no gene match. CDR1 and CDR2 from the germline V gene are SGHTA and FQGNSA. This CDR3 has 15 amino acids.

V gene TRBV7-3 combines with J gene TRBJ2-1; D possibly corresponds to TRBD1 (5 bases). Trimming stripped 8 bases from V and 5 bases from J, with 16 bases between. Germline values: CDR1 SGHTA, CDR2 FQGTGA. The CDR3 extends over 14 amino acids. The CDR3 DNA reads TGTGCCAGCGGAAAACCAGGGCCGGACAATGAGCAGTTCTTC. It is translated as CASGKPGPDNEQFF.

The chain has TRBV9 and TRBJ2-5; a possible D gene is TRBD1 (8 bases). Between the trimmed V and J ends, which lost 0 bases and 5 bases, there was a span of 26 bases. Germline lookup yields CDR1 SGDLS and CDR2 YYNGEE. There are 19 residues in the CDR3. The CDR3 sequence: CASSVAGGGRTGREETQYF. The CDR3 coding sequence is TGTGCCAGCAGCGTAGCAGGGGGGGGCCGGACAGGGAGGGAGGAGACCCAGTACTTC.

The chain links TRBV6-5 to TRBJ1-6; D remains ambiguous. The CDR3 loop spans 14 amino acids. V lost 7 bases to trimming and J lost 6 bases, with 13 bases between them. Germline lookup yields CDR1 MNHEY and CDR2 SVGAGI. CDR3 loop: CASTPAGGNSPLHF. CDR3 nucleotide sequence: TGTGCCAGCACCCCGGCCGGAGGTAATTCACCCCTCCACTTT.

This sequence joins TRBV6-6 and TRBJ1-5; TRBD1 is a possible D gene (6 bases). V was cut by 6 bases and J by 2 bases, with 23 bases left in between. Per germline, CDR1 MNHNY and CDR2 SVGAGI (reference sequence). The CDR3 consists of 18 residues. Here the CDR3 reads CASSRGQSGVGGNQPQHF. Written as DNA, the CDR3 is TGTGCCAGCAGCCGAGGACAGAGTGGGGTTGGGGGCAATCAGCCCCAGCATTTT.

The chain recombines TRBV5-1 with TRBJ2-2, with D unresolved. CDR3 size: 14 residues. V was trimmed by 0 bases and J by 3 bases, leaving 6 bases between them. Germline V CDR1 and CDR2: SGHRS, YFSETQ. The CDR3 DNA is TGCGCCAGCAGCTTGGACAGTTACACCGGGGAGCTGTTTTTT. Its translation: CASSLDSYTGELFF. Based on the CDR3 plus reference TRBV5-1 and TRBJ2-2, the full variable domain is KAGVTQTPRYLIKTRGQQVTLSCSPISGHRSVSWYQQTPGQGLQFLFEYFSETQRNKGNFPGRFSGRQFSNSRSEMNVSTLELGDSALYLCASSLDSYTGELFFGEGSRLTVL.

The CDR3 bases are TGTGCCAGTAGCGAAGCGGGAGACACCGGGGAGCTGTTTTTT. Amino acid sequence: CASSEAGDTGELFF. The rearrangement uses TRBV19 and TRBJ2-2; 8 positions match TRBD2. Germline CDR1 LNHDA, CDR2 SQIVND (reference sequence). The V gene end was trimmed by 6 bases and the J gene end by 3 bases; junction bases not matched to a gene: 3. This CDR3 region has 14 residues. The whole variable domain, filled in from reference TRBV19 and TRBJ2-2, reads DGGITQSPKYLFRKEGQNVTLSCEQNLNHDAMYWYRQDPGQGLRLIYYSQIVNDFQKGDIAEGYSVSREKKESFPLTVTSAQKNPTAFYLCASSEAGDTGELFFGEGSRLTVL.

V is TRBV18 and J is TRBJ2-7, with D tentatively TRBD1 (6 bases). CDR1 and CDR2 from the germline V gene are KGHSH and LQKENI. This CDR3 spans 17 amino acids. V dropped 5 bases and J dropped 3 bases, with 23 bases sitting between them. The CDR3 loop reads CASSSSAAGTKLYEQYF. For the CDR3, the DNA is TGTGCCAGCTCATCCTCCGCCGCCGGGACAAAACTCTACGAGCAGTACTTC. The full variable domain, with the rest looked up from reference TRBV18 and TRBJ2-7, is NAGVMQNPRHLVRRRGQEARLRCSPMKGHSHVYWYRQLPEEGLKFMVYLQKENIIDESGMPKERFSAEFPKEGPSILRIQQVVRGDSAAYFCASSSSAAGTKLYEQYFGPGTRLTVT.

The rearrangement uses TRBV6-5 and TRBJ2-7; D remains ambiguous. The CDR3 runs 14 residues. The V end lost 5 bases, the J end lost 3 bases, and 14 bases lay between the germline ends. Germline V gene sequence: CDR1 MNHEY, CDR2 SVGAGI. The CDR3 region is CASSLTFRVYEQYF. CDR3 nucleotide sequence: TGTGCCAGCAGTCTCACCTTCCGGGTCTACGAGCAGTACTTC.

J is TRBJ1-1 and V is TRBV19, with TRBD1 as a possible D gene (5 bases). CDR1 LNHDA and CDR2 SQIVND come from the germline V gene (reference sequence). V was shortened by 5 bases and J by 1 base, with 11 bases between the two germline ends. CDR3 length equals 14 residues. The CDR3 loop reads CASSRDSRNTEAFF. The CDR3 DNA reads TGTGCCAGTAGTCGGGACTCCCGGAACACTGAAGCTTTCTTT.